Reported below is one T cell receptor (beta chain). Its target is not known. The sampling schedule covered blood at baseline, cycle 4 day 1, and cycle 7 day 1. The record originates from a study of OX40 agonist ivuxolimab in advanced cancers. Turning to the study itself: With a range of roughly 20 to 79, age averaged roughly 60 years, and 75% to 90% were male. Partial responses were achieved by three patients: one hepatocellular carcinoma, two cutaneous melanoma.

Produced via immunoSEQ multiplex PCR; TCRdb's table is partial and in-frame only. The table records around 15,000 clones, around nine tenths of them present only once. CDR3 size: 14 residues. Germline CDR1 reads MNHEY; CDR2 reads SVGAGI. V shed 5 bases and J shed 5 bases, with 13 bases lying between them. Overall study results and limits: Antigen specificity was not determined for the expanded peripheral T cells.

The V call is TRBV6-5, the J call TRBJ1-5; D gene ambiguous. This clonotype was sampled from an adult with an advanced solid tumor such as melanoma, head and neck, liver or kidney cancer. The input for sequencing was CD4+ or CD8+ T cells sorted from blood, taken in a trial of the OX40 agonist ivuxolimab. The CDR3 region has the DNA TGTGCCAGCAGTATACAACGTGGGTATCAGCCCCAGCATTTT. Protein: CASSIQRGYQPQHF.